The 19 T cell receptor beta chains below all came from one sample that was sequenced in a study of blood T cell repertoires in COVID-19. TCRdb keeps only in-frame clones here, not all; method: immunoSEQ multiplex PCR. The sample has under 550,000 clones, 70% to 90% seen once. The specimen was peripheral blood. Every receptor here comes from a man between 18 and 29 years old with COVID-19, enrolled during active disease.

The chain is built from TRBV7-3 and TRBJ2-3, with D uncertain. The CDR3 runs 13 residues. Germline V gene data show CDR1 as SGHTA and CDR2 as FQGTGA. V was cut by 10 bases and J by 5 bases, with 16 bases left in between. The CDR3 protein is CAISPIPIDTQYF. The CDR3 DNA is TGTGCCATTTCCCCCATCCCTATAGATACGCAGTATTTT.

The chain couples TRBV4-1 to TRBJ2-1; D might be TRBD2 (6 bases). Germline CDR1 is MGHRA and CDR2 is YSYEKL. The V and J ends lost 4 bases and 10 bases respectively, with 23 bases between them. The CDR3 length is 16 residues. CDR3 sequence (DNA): TGCGCCAGCAGCCCCATCCAATCGCGAGGCGGGACCGAGCAGTTCTTC. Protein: CASSPIQSRGGTEQFF.

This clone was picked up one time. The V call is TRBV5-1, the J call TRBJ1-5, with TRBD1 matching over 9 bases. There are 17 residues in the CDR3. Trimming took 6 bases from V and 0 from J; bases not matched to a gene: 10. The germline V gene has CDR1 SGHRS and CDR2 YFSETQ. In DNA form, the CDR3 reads TGCGCCAGCACGCACCCGGGACAGGGTGATAGCAATCAGCCCCAGCATTTT. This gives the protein CASTHPGQGDSNQPQHF. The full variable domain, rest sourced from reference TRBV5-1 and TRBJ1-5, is KAGVTQTPRYLIKTRGQQVTLSCSPISGHRSVSWYQQTPGQGLQFLFEYFSETQRNKGNFPGRFSGRQFSNSRSEMNVSTLELGDSALYLCASTHPGQGDSNQPQHFGDGTRLSIL.

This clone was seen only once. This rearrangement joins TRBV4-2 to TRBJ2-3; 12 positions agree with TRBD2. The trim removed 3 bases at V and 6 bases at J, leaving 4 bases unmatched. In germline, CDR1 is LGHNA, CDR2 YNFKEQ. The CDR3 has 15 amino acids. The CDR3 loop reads CASSHRLAGEDTQYF. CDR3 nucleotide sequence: TGTGCCAGCAGCCACAGACTAGCGGGAGAGGATACGCAGTATTTT.

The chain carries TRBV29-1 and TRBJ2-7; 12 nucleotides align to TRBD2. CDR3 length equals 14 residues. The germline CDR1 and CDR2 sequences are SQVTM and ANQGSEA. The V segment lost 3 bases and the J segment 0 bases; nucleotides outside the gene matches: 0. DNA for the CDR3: TGCAGCGTTGAGACTAGCGGGAGCTCCTACGAGCAGTACTTC. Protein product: CSVETSGSSYEQYF.

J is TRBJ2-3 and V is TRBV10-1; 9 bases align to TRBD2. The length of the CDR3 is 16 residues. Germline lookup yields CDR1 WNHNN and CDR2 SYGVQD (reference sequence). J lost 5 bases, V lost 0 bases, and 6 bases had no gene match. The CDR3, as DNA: TGCGCCAGCAGTGAGTCGCCAGCGGGAGGCGTAGATACGCAGTATTTT. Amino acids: CASSESPAGGVDTQYF.

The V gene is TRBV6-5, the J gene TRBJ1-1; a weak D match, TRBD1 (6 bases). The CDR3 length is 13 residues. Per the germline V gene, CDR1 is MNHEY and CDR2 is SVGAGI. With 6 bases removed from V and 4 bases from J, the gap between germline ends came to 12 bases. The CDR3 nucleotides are TGTGCCAGCAGACTACAGGGCTCCACTGAAGCTTTCTTT. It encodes CASRLQGSTEAFF.

CDR3 DNA sequence: TGTGCCAGCAGCCTCTCCCTTGGGAGCGGGTCCTACGAGCAGTACTTC. It translates to CASSLSLGSGSYEQYF. The chain recombines TRBV7-2 with TRBJ2-7; the D gene is possibly TRBD2 (6 bases). V lost 5 bases and J lost 1, with 18 bases in between. Germline V gene data show CDR1 as SGHTA and CDR2 as FQGNSA. The CDR3 sequence is 16 residues long.

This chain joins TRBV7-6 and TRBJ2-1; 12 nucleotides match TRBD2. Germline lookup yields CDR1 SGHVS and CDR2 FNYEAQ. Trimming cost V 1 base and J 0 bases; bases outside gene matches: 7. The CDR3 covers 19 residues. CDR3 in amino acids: CASSLETSGGPNSYNEQFF. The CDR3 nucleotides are TGTGCCAGCAGCTTAGAGACTAGCGGGGGCCCTAACTCCTACAATGAGCAGTTCTTC.

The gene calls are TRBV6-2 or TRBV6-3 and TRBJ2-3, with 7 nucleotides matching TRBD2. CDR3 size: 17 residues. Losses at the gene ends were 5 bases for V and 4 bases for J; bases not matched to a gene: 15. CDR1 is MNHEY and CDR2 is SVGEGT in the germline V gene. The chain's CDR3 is CASSKLLDLAVSDTQYF. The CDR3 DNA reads TGTGCCAGCAGTAAGCTCCTGGACCTAGCGGTCTCAGATACGCAGTATTTT.

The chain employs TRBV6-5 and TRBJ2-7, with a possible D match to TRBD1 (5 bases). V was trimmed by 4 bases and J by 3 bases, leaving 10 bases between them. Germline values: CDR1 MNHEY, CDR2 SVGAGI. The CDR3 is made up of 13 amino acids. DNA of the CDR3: TGTGCCAGCAGTTTTACCGACAGCTACGAGCAGTACTTC. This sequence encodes CASSFTDSYEQYF.

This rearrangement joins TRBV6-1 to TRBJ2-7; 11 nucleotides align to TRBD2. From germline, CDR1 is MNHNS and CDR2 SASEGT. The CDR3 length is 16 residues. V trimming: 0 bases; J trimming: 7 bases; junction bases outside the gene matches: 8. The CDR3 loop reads CASSEAIAGGPGEQYF. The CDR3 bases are TGTGCCAGCAGTGAAGCGATAGCGGGAGGGCCTGGAGAGCAGTACTTC.

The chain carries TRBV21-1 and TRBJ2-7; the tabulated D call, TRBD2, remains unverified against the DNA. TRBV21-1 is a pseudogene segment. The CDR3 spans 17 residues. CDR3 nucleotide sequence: TGTGCCAGCAGCAAAGACTACGGGCCTAGCTCCACCTACGAGCAGTACTTC. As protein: CASSKDYGPSSTYEQYF.

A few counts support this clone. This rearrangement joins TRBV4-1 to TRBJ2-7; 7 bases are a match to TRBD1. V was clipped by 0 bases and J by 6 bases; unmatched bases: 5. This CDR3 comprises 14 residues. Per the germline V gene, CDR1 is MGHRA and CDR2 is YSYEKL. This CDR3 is CASSQEENRGEQYF. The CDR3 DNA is TGCGCCAGCAGCCAAGAAGAGAACAGGGGCGAGCAGTACTTC.

For the CDR3, the DNA is TGTGCCAGCGATGATGACAGCGGGGGGGCCAGATCCTACAATGAGCAGTTCTTC. It specifies CASDDDSGGARSYNEQFF. The chain joins TRBV7-9 to TRBJ2-1; 10 bases match TRBD2. The CDR3 runs 18 residues. Per the germline V gene, CDR1 is SEHNR and CDR2 is FQNEAQ (reference sequence). With V trimmed by 8 bases and J by 1 base, 14 bases remained unmatched.

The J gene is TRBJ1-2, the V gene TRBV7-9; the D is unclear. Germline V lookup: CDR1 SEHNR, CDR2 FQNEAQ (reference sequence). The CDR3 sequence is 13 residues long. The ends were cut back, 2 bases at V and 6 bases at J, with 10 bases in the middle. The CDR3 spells CASSLWQNNGYTF. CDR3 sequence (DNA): TGTGCCAGCAGCTTATGGCAGAACAATGGCTACACCTTC.

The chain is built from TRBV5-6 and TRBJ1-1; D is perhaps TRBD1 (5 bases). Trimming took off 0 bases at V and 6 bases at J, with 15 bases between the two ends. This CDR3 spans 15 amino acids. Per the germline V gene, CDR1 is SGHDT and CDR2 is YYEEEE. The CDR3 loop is CASSLGDGGLPEAFF. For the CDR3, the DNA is TGTGCCAGCAGCTTGGGGGACGGGGGGTTACCTGAAGCTTTCTTT.

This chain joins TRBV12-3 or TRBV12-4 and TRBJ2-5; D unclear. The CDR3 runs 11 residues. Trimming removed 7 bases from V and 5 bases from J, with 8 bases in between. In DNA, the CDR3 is TGTGCCAGCACCGACGGGGAGACCCAGTACTTC. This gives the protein CASTDGETQYF.

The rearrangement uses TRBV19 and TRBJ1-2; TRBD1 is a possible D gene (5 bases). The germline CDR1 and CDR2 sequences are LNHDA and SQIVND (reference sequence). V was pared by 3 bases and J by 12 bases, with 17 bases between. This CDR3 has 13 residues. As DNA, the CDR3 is TGTGCCAGTAGTATTGTGGCGGGACTCGAGCACACCTTC. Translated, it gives CASSIVAGLEHTF.